This entry lists 28 T cell receptor beta chains sequenced from one sample in a study of CD8 T cells in ankylosing spondylitis. General study findings and limits: A TCR beta motif made of fewer than ten highly homologous variants seemed typical of ankylosing spondylitis blood.

No antigen has been assigned to these receptors. TCRdb fed the 5' RACE reads into MiXCR, producing one record per CDR3 protein. Found here are some 700,000 distinct CDR3 sequences, under 20% of them singletons; the top ten hold under 20%. Material for sequencing was blood, either unsorted or a sorted T cell fraction (not recorded which). All receptors derive from a male donor with ankylosing spondylitis.

The rearrangement links TRBV6-5 to TRBJ2-7; 7 bases align to TRBD1. The CDR3 loop spans 19 amino acids. J was trimmed by 3 bases and V by 4 bases; bases with no gene match: 21. Looked up from germline, CDR1 is MNHEY and CDR2 is SVGAGI. The CDR3 DNA sequence: TGTGCCAGCAGTTCCTCGGCCCGGGGCTCGGGACAGATATACTACGAGCAGTACTTC. This codes for CASSSSARGSGQIYYEQYF.

This clonotype came up a few times. This chain uses TRBV25-1 with TRBJ1-2; 8 nucleotides line up with TRBD1. CDR1 is MGHDK and CDR2 is SYGVNS in the germline V gene. CDR3 length: 14 residues. With V trimmed by 2 bases and J by 6 bases, 5 bases remained unmatched. CDR3 residues: CASSESGTGNGYTF. CDR3 DNA: TGTGCCAGCAGTGAAAGCGGGACAGGCAATGGCTACACCTTC.

V gene TRBV7-3 combines with J gene TRBJ2-2; a weak D match, TRBD2 (6 bases). The CDR3 contains 15 residues. Between the trimmed V and J ends, which lost 0 bases and 5 bases, there was a span of 10 bases. Per germline, CDR1 SGHTA and CDR2 FQGTGA. The CDR3 nucleotides are TGTGCCAGCAGCTTAACGACTAGTGGGACCGGGGAGCTGTTTTTT. This encodes CASSLTTSGTGELFF.

This clonotype has only a few counts. The V gene is TRBV15, the J gene TRBJ2-2, with a tentative D call TRBD1 (5 bases). The CDR3 extends over 15 amino acids. V was cut by 2 bases and J by 1 base, with 8 bases left in between. Germline values: CDR1 LNHNV, CDR2 YYDKDF (reference sequence). DNA for the CDR3: TGTGCCACCAGCAGATCTAGGGGGAACACCGGGGAGCTGTTTTTT. Amino acid sequence: CATSRSRGNTGELFF.

The table lists this clonotype with a few counts. Here the CDR3 DNA reads TGTGCCAGCAGTGAGTCGTGGGGGAAAGAGACCCAGTACTTC. As protein: CASSESWGKETQYF. The chain joins TRBV25-1 to TRBJ2-5; D may correspond to TRBD1 or TRBD2 (5 bases each). CDR1 and CDR2 (germline): MGHDK, SYGVNS. This CDR3 spans 14 amino acids. V dropped 3 bases and J dropped 3 bases, with 11 bases sitting between them.

The V gene is TRBV4-2, the J gene TRBJ2-5; 13 bases fit TRBD2. Germline V gene data show CDR1 as LGHNA and CDR2 as YNFKEQ. The ends lost 1 base at V and 4 bases at J; junction bases unmatched: 12. CDR3 length: 19 residues. The CDR3 nucleotides read TGTGCCAGCAGCCAAGCCGATGGGACTAGCGGGATGAGGGGAGAGACCCAGTACTTC. Amino acid sequence: CASSQADGTSGMRGETQYF.

The chain has TRBV12-3 or TRBV12-4 and TRBJ2-3, with 15 bases lining up with TRBD2. V trimming: 4 bases; J trimming: 3 bases; junction bases outside the gene matches: 11. The CDR3 has 19 amino acids. As DNA, the CDR3 is TGTGCCAGCAGTTACATTGACCCGGGACTAGCGGGAGGAACAGATACGCAGTATTTT. Translated: CASSYIDPGLAGGTDTQYF.

This clonotype appeared a few times. The CDR3 region is CASSPALAGGISTDTQYF. In DNA, the CDR3 is TGTGCCAGCAGCCCCGCCCTAGCGGGAGGGATTAGCACAGATACGCAGTATTTT. The rearrangement links TRBV11-2 to TRBJ2-3; TRBD2 matches at 12 bases. The CDR3 covers 18 residues. Germline CDR1 and CDR2: SGHAT and FQNNGV. The V segment lost 5 bases and the J segment 0 bases; nucleotides outside the gene matches: 9. Full variable domain (rest looked up from reference TRBV11-2 and TRBJ2-3): EAGVAQSPRYKIIEKRQSVAFWCNPISGHATLYWYQQILGQGPKLLIQFQNNGVVDDSQLPKDRFSAERLKGVDSTLKIQPAKLEDSAVYLCASSPALAGGISTDTQYFGPGTRLTVL.

This chain connects TRBV9 to TRBJ1-1, with 7 bases fitting TRBD1. Germline-derived CDR1 and CDR2 are SGDLS and YYNGEE. The CDR3 has 15 amino acids. V dropped 3 bases and J dropped 5; count of bases not matched to a gene: 10. The CDR3 region has the DNA TGTGCCAGCAGCGCGAGACAGGGCCTTTCGACTGAAGCTTTCTTT. The encoded protein is CASSARQGLSTEAFF.

This clonotype was counted a few times. V and J are TRBV4-1 and TRBJ2-1; 8 bases agree with TRBD2. Germline V gives CDR1 MGHRA, CDR2 YSYEKL. CDR3 length: 15 amino acids. Trimming took 1 base from V and 9 from J; bases not matched to a gene: 8. CDR3 sequence (DNA): TGCGCCAGCAGCCAAGTGCCAAGCGGGGGTGGTGAGCAGTTCTTC. This encodes CASSQVPSGGGEQFF.

The chain recombines TRBV12-3 or TRBV12-4 with TRBJ1-1; D not resolved. With 7 bases removed from V and 2 bases from J, the gap between germline ends came to 11 bases. The CDR3 extends over 13 amino acids. CDR3 sequence: CASIPWGNTEAFF. The CDR3 region has the DNA TGTGCCAGCATCCCATGGGGTAACACTGAAGCTTTCTTT.

The V and J genes are TRBV2 and TRBJ1-4, with 7 positions matching TRBD1. This CDR3 has 15 residues. Trimming at V came to 3 bases and at J to 5 bases, leaving 6 bases not matched to a gene. Looked up from germline, CDR1 is SNHLY and CDR2 is FYNNEI. The CDR3 DNA reads as TGTGCCAGCAGTGATCCGGGACAGAAAAATGAAAAACTGTTTTTT. Its protein product is CASSDPGQKNEKLFF.

The chain joins TRBV4-1 to TRBJ1-4; D is uncertain. Germline V gene data show CDR1 as MGHRA and CDR2 as YSYEKL. The length of the CDR3 is 14 residues. V was trimmed by 6 bases and J by 4 bases, leaving 12 bases between them. CDR3 sequence: CASRDPPNNEKLFF. Here the CDR3 DNA reads TGCGCCAGCAGAGACCCTCCAAATAATGAAAAACTGTTTTTT.

This chain connects TRBV6-2 or TRBV6-3 to TRBJ2-1; tentative D call: TRBD1 (5 bases). V gave up 4 bases and J gave up 5 bases, with 12 bases separating them. This CDR3 has 14 amino acids. The germline CDR1 and CDR2 sequences are MNHEY and SVGEGT. The CDR3 region is CASSWAGSNNEQFF. CDR3 sequence (DNA): TGTGCCAGCAGTTGGGCAGGGTCCAACAATGAGCAGTTCTTC.

This clonotype was seen only a few times. The V and J genes are TRBV7-2 and TRBJ1-3; TRBD1 might be the D (5 bases). This CDR3 region has 13 residues. The ends were cut back, 1 base at V and 4 bases at J, with 5 bases in the middle. Germline V gives CDR1 SGHTA, CDR2 FQGNSA. As DNA, the CDR3 is TGTGCCAGCAGCTTAGGGACAGGAAACACCATATATTTT. Its protein product is CASSLGTGNTIYF.

CDR3 residues: CASSLSRTSGISYEQYF. CDR3 nucleotide sequence: TGTGCCAGCAGCCTAAGTAGGACTAGCGGGATCTCCTACGAGCAGTACTTC. This rearrangement joins TRBV3-1 to TRBJ2-7, with 12 bases that match TRBD2. V dropped 4 bases and J dropped 0; count of bases not matched to a gene: 7. CDR3 size: 17 residues. The V gene's germline CDR1 is LGHDT and CDR2 YNNKEL (reference sequence).

The rearrangement links TRBV5-1 to TRBJ1-1, with 8 bases matching TRBD1. The ends lost 4 bases at V and 4 bases at J; junction bases unmatched: 12. CDR3 length: 16 residues. Germline V gives CDR1 SGHRS, CDR2 YFSETQ. This CDR3 reads CASSRPTGQAGTEAFF. For the CDR3, the DNA is TGCGCCAGCAGCCGCCCCACGGGACAGGCGGGCACTGAAGCTTTCTTT.

This clonotype was seen more than once but under ten times. This chain joins TRBV27 and TRBJ2-1; TRBD2 aligns across 16 bases. The CDR3 runs to 20 residues. The germline CDR1 and CDR2 sequences are MNHEY and SMNVEV (reference sequence). The junction had 7 bases not matched to a gene; V was cut back by 0 bases and J by 2 bases. The CDR3 DNA follows: TGTGCCAGCAGTTTATCGGGACTAGCGGGAGGGCCCTTTACCTACAATGAGCAGTTCTTC. Translating gives CASSLSGLAGGPFTYNEQFF.

For this clonotype: Possible read error: a much larger clone is one base away. The J gene is TRBJ2-1, the V gene TRBV20-1; no clear D. Trimming stripped 5 bases from V and 4 bases from J, with 6 bases between. There are 11 residues in the CDR3. Germline CDR1 and CDR2: DFQATT and SNEGSKA (reference sequence). CDR3 DNA sequence: TGCAGTGCTTCCCGATACAATGAGCAGTTCTTC. The encoded protein is CSASRYNEQFF.

This clonotype showed up many times. The J gene is TRBJ2-7, the V gene TRBV28; unclear D gene. V was cut by 5 bases and J by 4 bases, with 6 bases left in between. In germline, CDR1 is MDHEN, CDR2 SYDVKM. This CDR3 comprises 11 residues. DNA for the CDR3: TGTGCCAGCAGTACGGCTTACGAGCAGTACTTC. Its protein is CASSTAYEQYF.

This rearrangement joins TRBV12-3 or TRBV12-4 to TRBJ1-5; D unresolved. V lost 3 bases and J lost 5, with 8 bases in between. This CDR3 spans 13 amino acids. The CDR3 DNA follows: TGTGCCAGCAGTTTTTTCCATGATCAGCCCCAGCATTTT. Its protein is CASSFFHDQPQHF.

In its sample, this clonotype was seen a few times. The chain couples TRBV29-1 to TRBJ1-4, with D possibly TRBD1 on 5 matching bases. Deletions cut 4 bases from V and 5 bases from J, with 14 bases between. The CDR3 runs to 14 residues. Germline V gene lookup returns CDR1 SQVTM and CDR2 ANQGSEA. The CDR3 here is CSVGGPPDNEKLFF. Written as DNA, the CDR3 is TGCAGCGTTGGGGGACCCCCGGACAATGAAAAACTGTTTTTT.

V gene TRBV6-1 combines with J gene TRBJ2-7; tentatively, D is TRBD2 (6 bases). Trimming took 0 bases from V and 3 from J, leaving 15 bases between them. Germline V gives CDR1 MNHNS, CDR2 SASEGT. This CDR3 has 16 residues. CDR3 residues: CASSEANGGLLYEQYF. The CDR3 DNA reads as TGTGCCAGCAGTGAAGCGAATGGGGGACTTCTCTACGAGCAGTACTTC.

The chain links TRBV3-1 to TRBJ1-1; 7 bases are shared with TRBD1. This CDR3 is 15 amino acids long. The V gene end was trimmed by 2 bases and the J gene end by 1 base; junction bases not matched to a gene: 4. Germline V gives CDR1 LGHDT, CDR2 YNNKEL (reference sequence). The CDR3 nucleotides are TGTGCCAGCAGCCAAACCGGGACAGCGAACACTGAAGCTTTCTTT. Its protein product is CASSQTGTANTEAFF.

The V and J genes are TRBV5-1 and TRBJ2-1, with D tentatively TRBD1 (6 bases). V dropped 4 bases and J dropped 6 bases, with 17 bases sitting between them. Germline V gives CDR1 SGHRS, CDR2 YFSETQ. The length of the CDR3 is 15 residues. The CDR3 sequence is CASSIGTLGPNEQFF. CDR3 in DNA: TGCGCCAGCAGCATAGGGACACTCGGACCCAATGAGCAGTTCTTC.

The table lists this clonotype with a few counts. The chain uses TRBV30 and TRBJ1-5; 7 nucleotides align to TRBD1. Trimming at V came to 1 base and at J to 7 bases, leaving 4 bases not matched to a gene. Germline V lookup: CDR1 GTSNPN, CDR2 SVGIG (reference sequence). The CDR3 sequence is 13 residues long. CDR3 sequence: CAWSAGGDQPQHF. CDR3 DNA: TGTGCCTGGAGTGCAGGGGGGGACCAGCCCCAGCATTTT. Variable domain in full (rest from reference TRBV30 and TRBJ1-5): SQTIHQWPATLVQPVGSPLSLECTVEGTSNPNLYWYRQAAGRGLQLLFYSVGIGQISSEVPQNLSASRPQDRQFILSSKKLLLSDSGFYLCAWSAGGDQPQHFGDGTRLSIL.

This clonotype was counted many times. This CDR3 is CASRPTGSGQPQHF. CDR3 nucleotide sequence: TGTGCCAGCAGGCCCACAGGGTCGGGTCAGCCCCAGCATTTT. V is TRBV28 and J is TRBJ1-5, with D maybe TRBD1 (6 bases). This CDR3 is built from 14 residues. Germline V CDR1 and CDR2: MDHEN, SYDVKM. V was pared by 6 bases and J by 6 bases, with 15 bases between.

This clonotype was found many times. V is TRBV10-3 and J is TRBJ2-3, with D perhaps TRBD1 (6 bases). Germline CDR1 ENHRY, CDR2 SYGVKD. The V gene lost 4 bases and the J gene lost 3 bases, with 8 bases spanning the gap. CDR3 length: 13 amino acids. The CDR3 sequence is CAISGTGTDTQYF. The CDR3 DNA sequence: TGTGCCATCAGTGGTACAGGGACAGATACGCAGTATTTT.